This T cell receptor (beta chain) came from a study of blood T cell repertoires in COVID-19. About the research overall: Researchers got acute and convalescent COVID-19 samples from the United States, Italy and Spain. PBMCs, B-cell-depleted T cells, or T cells were the source of the cDNA or gDNA that made up the material.

In the original processing: Reference gene primer amplification gave nucleated cell count estimates. Produced via immunoSEQ multiplex PCR; TCRdb's table is partial and in-frame only. V and J calls and clone size are those listed in that table; D and trimming were worked out from the DNA. Of about 52,000 clones in the sample, less than 90% are singletons; the top ten hold around 15%. V was shortened by 0 bases and J by 4 bases, with 12 bases between the two germline ends. Germline V lookup: CDR1 SEHNR, CDR2 FQNEAQ (reference sequence). The CDR3 covers 15 residues. The origin of this receptor is a human donor with active COVID-19. The donor label of this sample is uncertain. This rearrangement joins TRBV7-9 to TRBJ2-5, with TRBD2 as a possible D gene (5 bases). The source material was peripheral blood. In DNA, the CDR3 is TGTGCCAGCAGCTTAGCCTTTAGCGACGGAGAGACCCAGTACTTC. Protein: CASSLAFSDGETQYF.